The present T cell receptor (beta chain) was sequenced within a study of T-cell memory formation after mild COVID-19. Turning to the study itself: Clustering of TCRs was largely donor specific.

Study-level results: Of the contracting clones, CD4+ ones lay mainly in CM and EM, and CD8+ ones in EMRA. Later expanders leaned CD4+, whereas clones that contracted between day 15 and 85 were balanced CD4/CD8.

This CDR3 spans 17 amino acids. As for this clonotype: The antigen is undetermined.

From the 5' RACE reads, TCRdb called clonotypes with MiXCR, one entry per CDR3 protein. The sample includes approximately 260,000 distinct CDR3 sequences, under 20% of them seen just once. The sequence came from a young man who had mild COVID-19 (a few samples of this study predate the infection). Cell type and time point are not known. The chain employs TRBV3-2 and TRBJ2-3; TRBD1, as called in the table, went unchecked against the DNA. TRBV3-2 is tagged as a pseudogene. What was sequenced was PBMCs or a T cell subset sorted from them (not recorded which). The CDR3 is CASSPRTGTNRTDTQYF. CDR3 DNA sequence: TGTGCCAGCAGCCCTAGGACAGGGACGAACCGCACAGATACGCAGTATTTT.